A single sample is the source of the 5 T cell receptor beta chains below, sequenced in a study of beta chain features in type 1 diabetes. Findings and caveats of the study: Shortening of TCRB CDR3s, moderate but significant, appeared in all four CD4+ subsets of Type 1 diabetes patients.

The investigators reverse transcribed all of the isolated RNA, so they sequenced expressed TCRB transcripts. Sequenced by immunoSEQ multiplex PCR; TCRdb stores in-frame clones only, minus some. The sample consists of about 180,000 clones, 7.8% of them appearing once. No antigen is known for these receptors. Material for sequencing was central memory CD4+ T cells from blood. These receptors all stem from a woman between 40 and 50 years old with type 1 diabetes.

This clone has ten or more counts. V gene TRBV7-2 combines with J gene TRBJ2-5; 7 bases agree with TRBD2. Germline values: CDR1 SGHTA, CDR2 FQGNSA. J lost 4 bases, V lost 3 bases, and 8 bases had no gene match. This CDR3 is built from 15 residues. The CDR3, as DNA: TGTGCCAGCAGCTTGTGGGGAGGGCCAAGAGAGACCCAGTACTTC. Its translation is CASSLWGGPRETQYF.

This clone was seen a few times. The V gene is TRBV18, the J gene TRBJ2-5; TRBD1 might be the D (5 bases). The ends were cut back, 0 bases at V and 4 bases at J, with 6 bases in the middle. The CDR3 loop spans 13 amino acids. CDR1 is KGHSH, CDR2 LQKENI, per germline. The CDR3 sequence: CASSPPGVETQYF. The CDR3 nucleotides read TGTGCCAGCTCACCACCAGGGGTAGAGACCCAGTACTTC.

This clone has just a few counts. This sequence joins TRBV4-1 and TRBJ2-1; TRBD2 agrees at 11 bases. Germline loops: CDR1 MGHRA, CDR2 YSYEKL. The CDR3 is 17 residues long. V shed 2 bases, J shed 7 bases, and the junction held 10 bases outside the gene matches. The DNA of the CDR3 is TGCGCCAGCAGCCAATCCGGGACTAGCGGCCGTGCGAATGAGCAGTTCTTC. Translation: CASSQSGTSGRANEQFF.

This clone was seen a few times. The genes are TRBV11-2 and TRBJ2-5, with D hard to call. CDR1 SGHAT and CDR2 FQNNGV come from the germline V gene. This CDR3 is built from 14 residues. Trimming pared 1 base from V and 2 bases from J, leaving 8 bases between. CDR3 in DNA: TGTGCCAGCAGCTTAGGGGCCTTACAAGAGACCCAGTACTTC. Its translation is CASSLGALQETQYF.

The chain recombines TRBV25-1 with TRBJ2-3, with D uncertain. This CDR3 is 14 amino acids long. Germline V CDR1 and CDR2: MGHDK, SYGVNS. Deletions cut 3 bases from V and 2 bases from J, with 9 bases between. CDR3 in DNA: TGTGCCAGCAGTGACGCCAGTTACACAGATACGCAGTATTTT. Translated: CASSDASYTDTQYF.